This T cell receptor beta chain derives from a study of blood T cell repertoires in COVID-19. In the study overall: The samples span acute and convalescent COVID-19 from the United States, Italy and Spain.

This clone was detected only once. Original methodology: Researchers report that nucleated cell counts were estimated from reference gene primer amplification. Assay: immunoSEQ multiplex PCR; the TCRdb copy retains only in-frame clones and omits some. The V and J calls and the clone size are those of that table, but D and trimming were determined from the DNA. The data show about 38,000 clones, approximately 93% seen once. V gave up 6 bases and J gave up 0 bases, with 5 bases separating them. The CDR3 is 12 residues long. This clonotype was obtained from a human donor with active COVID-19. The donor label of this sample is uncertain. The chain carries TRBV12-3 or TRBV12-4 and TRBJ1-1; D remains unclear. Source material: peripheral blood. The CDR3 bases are TGTGCCAGCAGAAACATGAACACTGAAGCTTTCTTT. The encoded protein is CASRNMNTEAFF.